This T cell receptor (beta chain) was identified in a study of blood T cell repertoires in COVID-19. The overall study: The United States, Italy and Spain supplied acute and convalescent COVID-19 samples. In each case, the material was cDNA or gDNA derived from T cells, B-cell-depleted T cells, or PBMCs.

The ends lost 2 bases at V and 5 bases at J; junction bases unmatched: 1. This CDR3 is 15 amino acids long. The germline CDR1 and CDR2 sequences are MNHEY and SMNVEV (reference sequence). In the source study's methods: Cell counts per sample came from amplifying reference gene primers. Method: immunoSEQ multiplex PCR; TCRdb's copy keeps in-frame clones and lacks some. V, J and clone size reflect that table, while D and trimming were determined from the DNA. The sample shows tens of thousands of clones, roughly 83% of them seen only once. The sequenced material came from peripheral blood. This chain links TRBV27 with TRBJ2-5, with TRBD2 matching over 14 bases. This clonotype was obtained from a man aged 45-65 years with acute or convalescent COVID-19. CDR3 nucleotide sequence: TGTGCCAGCAGTTTAAGACTAGCGGGGGGGGAGACCCAGTACTTC. Translated: CASSLRLAGGETQYF.